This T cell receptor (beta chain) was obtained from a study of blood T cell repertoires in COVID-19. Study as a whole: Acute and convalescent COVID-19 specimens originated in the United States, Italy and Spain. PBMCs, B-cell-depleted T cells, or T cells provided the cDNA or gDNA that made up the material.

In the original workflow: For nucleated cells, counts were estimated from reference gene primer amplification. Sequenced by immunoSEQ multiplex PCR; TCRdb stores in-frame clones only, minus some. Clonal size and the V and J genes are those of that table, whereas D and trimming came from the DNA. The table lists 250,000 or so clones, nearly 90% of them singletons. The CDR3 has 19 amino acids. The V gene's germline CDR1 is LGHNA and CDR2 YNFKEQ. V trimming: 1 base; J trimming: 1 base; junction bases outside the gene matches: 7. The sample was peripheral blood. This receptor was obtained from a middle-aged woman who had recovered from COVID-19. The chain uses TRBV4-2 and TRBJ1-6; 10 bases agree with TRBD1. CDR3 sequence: CASSQGGQGMESYNSPLHF. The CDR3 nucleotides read TGTGCCAGCAGCCAAGGGGGACAGGGGATGGAATCCTATAATTCACCCCTCCACTTT.